This T cell receptor (beta chain) was documented in a study of blood T cell repertoires in COVID-19. About the study: COVID-19 samples from acute and convalescent phases originated in the United States, Italy and Spain. T cells, B-cell-depleted T cells, or PBMCs provided the cDNA or gDNA that served as material.

CDR3 size: 16 residues. J was trimmed by 1 base and V by 4 bases; bases with no gene match: 8. Looked up from germline, CDR1 is SGHKS and CDR2 is YYEKEE (reference sequence). In the original processing: Amplification with reference gene primers provided the estimates of nucleated cell counts. TCRdb keeps only in-frame clones here, not all; method: immunoSEQ multiplex PCR. V, J and clone size were drawn from that table, and D and trimming were deduced from the DNA. This sample yields about 150,000 clones, of which 70% to 85% are seen a single time; 25% to 30% belongs to the top ten. V gene TRBV5-5 combines with J gene TRBJ1-5; 7 bases line up with TRBD1. The clonotype comes from a woman aged 60 to 75 with acute or convalescent COVID-19. Sequencing input: peripheral blood. CDR3 in amino acids: CASSLAGQWSNQPQHF. CDR3 sequence (DNA): TGTGCCAGCAGCCTAGCGGGACAGTGGAGCAATCAGCCCCAGCATTTT.